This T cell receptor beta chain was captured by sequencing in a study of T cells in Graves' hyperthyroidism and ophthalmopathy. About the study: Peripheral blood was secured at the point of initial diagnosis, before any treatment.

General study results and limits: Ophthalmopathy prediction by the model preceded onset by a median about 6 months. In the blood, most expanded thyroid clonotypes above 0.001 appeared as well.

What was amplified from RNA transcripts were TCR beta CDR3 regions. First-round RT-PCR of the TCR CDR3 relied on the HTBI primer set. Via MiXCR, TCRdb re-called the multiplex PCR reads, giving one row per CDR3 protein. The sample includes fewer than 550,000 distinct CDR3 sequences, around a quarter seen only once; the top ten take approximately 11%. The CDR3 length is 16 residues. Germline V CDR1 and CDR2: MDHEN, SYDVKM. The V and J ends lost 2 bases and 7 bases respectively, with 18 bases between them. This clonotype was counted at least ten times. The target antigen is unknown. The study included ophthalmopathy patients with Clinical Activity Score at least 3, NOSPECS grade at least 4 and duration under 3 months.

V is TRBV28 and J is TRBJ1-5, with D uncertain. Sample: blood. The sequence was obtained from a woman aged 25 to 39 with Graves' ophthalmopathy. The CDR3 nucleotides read TGTGCCAGCAGTTTACTATTCGACAAGGGCGGCCAGCCCCAGCATTTT. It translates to CASSLLFDKGGQPQHF.